The 26 T cell receptor beta chains in this list originate from one sample, sequenced in a study of early T cells in non-severe SARS-CoV-2 infection. TCRdb reprocessed the 5' RACE reads with MiXCR, giving one entry per CDR3 protein. Counted here are roughly 80,000 distinct CDR3 sequences, around 15% occurring once; the ten biggest clones make up roughly 3%. What was sequenced was whole blood. The receptors come from an adult who was a healthcare worker with PCR-confirmed SARS-CoV-2 infection or an uninfected control (not recorded which).

The chain has TRBV6-5 and TRBJ1-2, with D hard to call. The CDR3 is 13 residues long. Germline CDR1 is MNHEY and CDR2 is SVGAGI. V was shortened by 2 bases and J by 5 bases, with 9 bases between the two germline ends. The CDR3 coding sequence is TGTGCCAGCAGTTACGGCGTGGGATATGGCTACACCTTC. Protein: CASSYGVGYGYTF.

The chain links TRBV28 to TRBJ1-5, with D possibly TRBD1 on 5 matching bases. This CDR3 comprises 15 residues. V was clipped by 6 bases and J by 5 bases, with 17 bases between them. The germline V gene encodes CDR1 MDHEN and CDR2 SYDVKM. The CDR3 spells CASSLPGGRYQPQHF. The DNA of the CDR3 is TGTGCCAGCAGCCTGCCGGGGGGTAGGTATCAGCCCCAGCATTTT. The full variable domain, rest sourced from reference TRBV28 and TRBJ1-5, is DVKVTQSSRYLVKRTGEKVFLECVQDMDHENMFWYRQDPGLGLRLIYFSYDVKMKEKGDIPEGYSVSREKKERFSLILESASTNQTSMYLCASSLPGGRYQPQHFGDGTRLSIL.

This clonotype was seen more than once but under ten times. V and J are TRBV20-1 and TRBJ2-7; TRBD2 might be the D (6 bases). The CDR3 loop spans 14 amino acids. Germline loops: CDR1 DFQATT, CDR2 SNEGSKA (reference sequence). V was cut by 6 bases and J by 2 bases, with 17 bases left in between. Written as DNA, the CDR3 is TGCAGTGCCCCCCTGGTCGGGGGTACCTACGAGCAGTACTTC. This gives the protein CSAPLVGGTYEQYF.

The chain is built from TRBV2 and TRBJ1-1; D is uncertain. This CDR3 contains 10 residues. The germline CDR1 and CDR2 sequences are SNHLY and FYNNEI. Trimming cost V 6 bases and J 1 base, with 0 bases left between them. For the CDR3, the DNA is TGTGCCAGCAGGAACACTGAAGCTTTCTTT. Translated, it gives CASRNTEAFF. The variable domain in full, with the rest retrieved from reference TRBV2 and TRBJ1-1, is EPEVTQTPSHQVTQMGQEVILRCVPISNHLYFYWYRQILGQKVEFLVSFYNNEISEKSEIFDDQFSVERPDGSNFTLKIRSTKLEDSAMYFCASRNTEAFFGQGTRLTVV.

There are a few counts of this clonotype. The J gene is TRBJ2-7, the V gene TRBV2; D is unresolved. Trimming cost V 6 bases and J 0 bases, with 6 bases left between them. The germline CDR1 and CDR2 sequences are SNHLY and FYNNEI. This CDR3 comprises 12 residues. CDR3 amino acids: CASRPSSYEQYF. In DNA form, the CDR3 reads TGTGCCAGCAGGCCGAGCTCCTACGAGCAGTACTTC. Complete variable domain (other parts from reference TRBV2 and TRBJ2-7): EPEVTQTPSHQVTQMGQEVILRCVPISNHLYFYWYRQILGQKVEFLVSFYNNEISEKSEIFDDQFSVERPDGSNFTLKIRSTKLEDSAMYFCASRPSSYEQYFGPGTRLTVT.

This chain uses TRBV7-2 with TRBJ2-1, with 12 bases matching TRBD2. This CDR3 has 19 amino acids. Germline values: CDR1 SGHTA, CDR2 FQGNSA. Trimming removed 5 bases from V and 7 bases from J; junction bases left unmatched: 18. In DNA form, the CDR3 reads TGTGCCAGCAGCGCGCCCGGGACTAGCGGGTCGTGGACAGGAAATGAGCAGTTCTTC. The encoded protein is CASSAPGTSGSWTGNEQFF.

This clonotype was found a few times. The rearrangement uses TRBV6-1 and TRBJ1-3; D unresolved. The CDR3 runs 13 residues. CDR1 is MNHNS and CDR2 is SASEGT in the germline V gene. V gave up 6 bases and J gave up 1 base, with 7 bases separating them. CDR3 in DNA: TGTGCCAGCAGATGGCGGTCTGGAAACACCATATATTTT. Translation gives CASRWRSGNTIYF.

This clonotype was recorded at least ten times. The genes are TRBV9 and TRBJ2-2; the D call may be TRBD1 or TRBD2 (5 bases each). Trimming pared 0 bases from V and 7 bases from J, leaving 16 bases between. The CDR3 sequence is 16 residues long. CDR1 SGDLS and CDR2 YYNGEE come from the germline V gene. The CDR3, as DNA: TGTGCCAGCAGCGTAGACCCACTAGTGCAGGGCGGGGAGCTGTTTTTT. Protein: CASSVDPLVQGGELFF.

The chain carries TRBV2 and TRBJ2-1, with TRBD2 matching over 11 bases. The CDR3 consists of 15 residues. CDR1 and CDR2 (germline): SNHLY, FYNNEI. With V trimmed by 6 bases and J by 4 bases, 5 bases remained unmatched. The CDR3, as DNA: TGTGCCAGCAGGACGGCTAGCGGGGGGTACAATGAGCAGTTCTTC. This gives the protein CASRTASGGYNEQFF.

This clonotype was counted ten times or more. The V call is TRBV11-2, the J call TRBJ2-7, with TRBD1 identical over 7 bases. Germline V gene sequence: CDR1 SGHAT, CDR2 FQNNGV. The CDR3 length is 16 residues. V shed 4 bases, J shed 2 bases, and the junction held 11 bases outside the gene matches. In DNA form, the CDR3 reads TGTGCCAGCAGCTCCAGCCAGGGACAGAGGACCTACGAGCAGTACTTC. It yields the protein CASSSSQGQRTYEQYF.

This sequence joins TRBV3-1 and TRBJ1-5; no definite D call. V gave up 1 base and J gave up 6 bases, with 7 bases separating them. CDR3 length: 13 amino acids. The germline V gene encodes CDR1 LGHDT and CDR2 YNNKEL (reference sequence). The CDR3 protein is CASSQVRGQPQHF. DNA of the CDR3: TGTGCCAGCAGCCAAGTCCGTGGTCAGCCCCAGCATTTT. The whole variable domain, filled in from reference TRBV3-1 and TRBJ1-5, reads DTAVSQTPKYLVTQMGNDKSIKCEQNLGHDTMYWYKQDSKKFLKIMFSYNNKELIINETVPNRFSPKSPDKAHLNLHINSLELGDSAVYFCASSQVRGQPQHFGDGTRLSIL.

This clonotype was seen at least ten times. This chain uses TRBV11-2 with TRBJ2-7; maybe TRBD2 (7 bases). From germline, CDR1 is SGHAT and CDR2 FQNNGV. The CDR3 is 14 amino acids. V was pared by 4 bases and J by 4 bases, with 14 bases between. The CDR3 coding sequence is TGTGCCAGCAGCTCCAAAGGGGGGGGTTACGAGCAGTACTTC. Its translation is CASSSKGGGYEQYF.

This clonotype was counted between two and nine times. The chain combines TRBV5-1 with TRBJ1-1; D possibly corresponds to TRBD1 (6 bases). With 1 base removed from V and 11 bases from J, the gap between germline ends came to 12 bases. The CDR3 is 12 amino acids. Germline V CDR1 and CDR2: SGHRS, YFSETQ. This chain's CDR3 is CASSLNRVEAFF. CDR3 bases: TGCGCCAGCAGCTTGAACAGGGTAGAGGCTTTCTTT.

This clonotype was found many times. The chain recombines TRBV27 with TRBJ2-5, with a weak D call TRBD2 (5 bases). V lost 2 bases to trimming and J lost 5 bases, with 9 bases between them. Germline-derived CDR1 and CDR2 are MNHEY and SMNVEV (reference sequence). This CDR3 region has 13 residues. CDR3 amino acids: CASSLVRGETQYF. DNA for the CDR3: TGTGCCAGCAGTTTAGTCCGAGGGGAGACCCAGTACTTC.

This clonotype was recorded many times. V and J are TRBV11-2 and TRBJ1-1; TRBD1 is a possible D gene (5 bases). CDR1 and CDR2 from the germline V gene are SGHAT and FQNNGV. V was cut by 3 bases and J by 4 bases, with 9 bases left in between. CDR3 length equals 13 residues. The CDR3 nucleotides are TGTGCCAGCAGCTTCTCGACAGCCACTGAAGCTTTCTTT. Residues: CASSFSTATEAFF.

The rearrangement uses TRBV6-1 and TRBJ1-1; the D is unclear. The germline V gene encodes CDR1 MNHNS and CDR2 SASEGT. The length of the CDR3 is 14 residues. The V end was cut by 3 bases, the J end by 1 base, with 9 bases between. CDR3: CASSDLDPNTEAFF. The CDR3 nucleotides are TGTGCCAGCAGTGACTTGGATCCGAACACTGAAGCTTTCTTT.

This clonotype was detected only a few times. The J gene is TRBJ1-1, the V gene TRBV10-1, with D uncertain. V shed 6 bases and J shed 0 bases, with 8 bases lying between them. CDR1 is WNHNN, CDR2 SYGVQD, per germline (reference sequence). The CDR3 length is 13 residues. This CDR3 is CASRAGVNTEAFF. The CDR3 coding sequence is TGCGCCAGCAGGGCCGGCGTGAACACTGAAGCTTTCTTT.

This clonotype was seen more than once but under ten times. This chain connects TRBV14 to TRBJ1-6; D is perhaps TRBD1 (6 bases). Trimming left V 1 base short and J 7 bases short, with 11 bases between. The length of the CDR3 is 15 residues. Germline CDR1 is SGHDN and CDR2 is FVKESK. The CDR3 here is CASSQGRGYNSPLHF. In DNA form, the CDR3 reads TGTGCCAGCAGCCAAGGCAGGGGTTACAATTCACCCCTCCACTTT.

This clonotype was picked up many times. CDR3 sequence reads: CASSETGGGESYEQYF. CDR3 in DNA: TGTGCCAGCAGCGAAACAGGGGGCGGGGAGTCCTACGAGCAGTACTTC. The rearrangement uses TRBV5-6 and TRBJ2-7, with TRBD1 matching over 9 bases. The CDR3 contains 16 residues. With 4 bases clipped from V and 1 base from J, the junction kept 9 bases outside the gene matches. The germline V gene encodes CDR1 SGHDT and CDR2 YYEEEE.

The rearrangement joins TRBV11-2 to TRBJ2-7, with TRBD2 as a possible D gene (6 bases). This CDR3 region has 16 residues. V was trimmed by 4 bases and J by 0 bases, leaving 16 bases between them. From germline, CDR1 is SGHAT and CDR2 FQNNGV. The CDR3 reads CASSYPSGLSSYEQYF. The CDR3 region has the DNA TGTGCCAGCAGCTATCCAAGCGGGCTTTCCTCCTACGAGCAGTACTTC.

This clonotype was observed a few times. A read error may produce the germline difference seen at one junction end. V gene TRBV29-1 combines with J gene TRBJ2-1, with D perhaps TRBD1 (5 bases). The CDR3 has 10 amino acids. The V gene's germline CDR1 is SQVTM and CDR2 ANQGSEA. The CDR3 here is CSVDNVIQVF. The CDR3 nucleotides are TGCAGCGTTGATAACGTCATACAGGTCTTC.

The V call is TRBV7-9, the J call TRBJ2-5; D unclear. CDR1 SEHNR and CDR2 FQNEAQ come from the germline V gene (reference sequence). The CDR3 runs 13 residues. V shed 5 bases and J shed 5 bases, with 12 bases lying between them. In DNA, the CDR3 is TGTGCCAGCAGCATACACCCTCGGGAGACCCAGTACTTC. Translating it yields CASSIHPRETQYF.

This clonotype showed up just a few times. This chain connects TRBV7-2 to TRBJ2-3; D remains unclear. This CDR3 is 15 amino acids long. CDR1 is SGHTA and CDR2 is FQGNSA in the germline V gene. V gave up 5 bases and J gave up 2 bases, with 14 bases separating them. DNA for the CDR3: TGTGCCAGCAGCCTCCATCCGGGCTCCACAGATACGCAGTATTTT. It specifies CASSLHPGSTDTQYF. Full variable domain (remainder filled in from reference TRBV7-2 and TRBJ2-3): GAGVSQSPSNKVTEKGKDVELRCDPISGHTALYWYRQSLGQGLEFLIYFQGNSAPDKSGLPSDRFSAERTGGSVSTLTIQRTQQEDSAVYLCASSLHPGSTDTQYFGPGTRLTVL.

This clonotype was counted a few times. This sequence joins TRBV7-9 and TRBJ2-1, with unresolved D. Germline V gene data show CDR1 as SEHNR and CDR2 as FQNEAQ (reference sequence). Trimming shortened V by 5 bases and J by 6 bases, and 17 bases separated the two germline ends. The CDR3 length is 15 residues. The CDR3 DNA sequence: TGTGCCAGCAGCCTAGTAGCATCCGCCGGCAATGAGCAGTTCTTC. This translates into CASSLVASAGNEQFF.

This clonotype came up a few times. This chain links TRBV10-3 with TRBJ2-4, with a tentative D call TRBD2 (6 bases). Germline loops: CDR1 ENHRY, CDR2 SYGVKD. The ends were cut back, 2 bases at V and 1 base at J, with 9 bases in the middle. The CDR3 is 15 amino acids. The CDR3 is CAISEPGEAKNIQYF. CDR3 nucleotides: TGTGCCATCAGTGAGCCGGGAGAGGCCAAAAACATTCAGTACTTC.

V is TRBV29-1 and J is TRBJ2-3; no firm D call. CDR1 is SQVTM and CDR2 is ANQGSEA in the germline V gene. Trimming took 7 bases from V and 4 from J, leaving 12 bases between them. There are 12 residues in the CDR3. The CDR3 reads CSARRPPDTQYF. The CDR3 bases are TGCAGCGCCCGCCGGCCCCCAGATACGCAGTATTTT.